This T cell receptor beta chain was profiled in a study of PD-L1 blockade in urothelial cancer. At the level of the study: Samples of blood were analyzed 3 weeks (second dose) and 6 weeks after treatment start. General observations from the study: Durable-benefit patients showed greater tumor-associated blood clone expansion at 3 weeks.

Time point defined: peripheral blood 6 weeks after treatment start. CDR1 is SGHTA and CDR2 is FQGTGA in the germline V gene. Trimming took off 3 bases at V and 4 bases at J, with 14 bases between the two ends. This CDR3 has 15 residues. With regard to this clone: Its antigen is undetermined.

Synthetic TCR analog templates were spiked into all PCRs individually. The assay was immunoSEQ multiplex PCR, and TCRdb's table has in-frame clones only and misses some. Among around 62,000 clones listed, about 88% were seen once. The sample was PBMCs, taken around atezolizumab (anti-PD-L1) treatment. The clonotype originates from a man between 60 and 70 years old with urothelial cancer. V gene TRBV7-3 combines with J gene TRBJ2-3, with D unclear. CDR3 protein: CASSFFPGSPDTQYF. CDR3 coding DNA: TGTGCCAGCAGCTTCTTTCCCGGTTCCCCAGATACGCAGTATTTT.